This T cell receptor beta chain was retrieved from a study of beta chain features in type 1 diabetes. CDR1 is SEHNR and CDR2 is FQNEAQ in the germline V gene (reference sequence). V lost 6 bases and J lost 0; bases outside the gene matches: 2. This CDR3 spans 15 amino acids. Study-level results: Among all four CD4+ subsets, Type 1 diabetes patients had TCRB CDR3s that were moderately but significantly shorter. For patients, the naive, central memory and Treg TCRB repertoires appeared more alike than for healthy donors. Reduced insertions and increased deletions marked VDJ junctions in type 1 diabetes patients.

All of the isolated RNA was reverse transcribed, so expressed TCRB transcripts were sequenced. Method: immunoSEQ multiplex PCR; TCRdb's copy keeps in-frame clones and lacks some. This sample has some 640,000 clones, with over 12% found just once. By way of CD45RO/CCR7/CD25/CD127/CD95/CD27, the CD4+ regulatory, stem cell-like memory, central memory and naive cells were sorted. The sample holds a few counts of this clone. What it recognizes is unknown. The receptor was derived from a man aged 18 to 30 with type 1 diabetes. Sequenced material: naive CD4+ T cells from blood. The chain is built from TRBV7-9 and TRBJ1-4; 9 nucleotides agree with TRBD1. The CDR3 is CASRGQGTTNEKLFF. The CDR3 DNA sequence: TGTGCCAGCAGAGGACAGGGGACAACTAATGAAAAACTGTTTTTT.